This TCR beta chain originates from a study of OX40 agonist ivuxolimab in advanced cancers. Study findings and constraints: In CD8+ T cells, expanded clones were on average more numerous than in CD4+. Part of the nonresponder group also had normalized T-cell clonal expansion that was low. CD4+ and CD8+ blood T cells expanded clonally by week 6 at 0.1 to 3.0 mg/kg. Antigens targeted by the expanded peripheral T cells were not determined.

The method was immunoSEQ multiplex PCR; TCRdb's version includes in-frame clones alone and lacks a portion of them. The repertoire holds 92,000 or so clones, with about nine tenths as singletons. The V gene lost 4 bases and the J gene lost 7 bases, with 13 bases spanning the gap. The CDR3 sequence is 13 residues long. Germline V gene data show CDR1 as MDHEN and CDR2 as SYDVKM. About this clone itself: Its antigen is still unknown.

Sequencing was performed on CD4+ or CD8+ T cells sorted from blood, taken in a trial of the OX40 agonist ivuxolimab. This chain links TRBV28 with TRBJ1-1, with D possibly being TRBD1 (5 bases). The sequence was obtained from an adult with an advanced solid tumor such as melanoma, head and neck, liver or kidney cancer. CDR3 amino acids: CASSSPDSIEAFF. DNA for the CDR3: TGTGCCAGCAGTTCCCCCGACAGTATTGAAGCTTTCTTT.